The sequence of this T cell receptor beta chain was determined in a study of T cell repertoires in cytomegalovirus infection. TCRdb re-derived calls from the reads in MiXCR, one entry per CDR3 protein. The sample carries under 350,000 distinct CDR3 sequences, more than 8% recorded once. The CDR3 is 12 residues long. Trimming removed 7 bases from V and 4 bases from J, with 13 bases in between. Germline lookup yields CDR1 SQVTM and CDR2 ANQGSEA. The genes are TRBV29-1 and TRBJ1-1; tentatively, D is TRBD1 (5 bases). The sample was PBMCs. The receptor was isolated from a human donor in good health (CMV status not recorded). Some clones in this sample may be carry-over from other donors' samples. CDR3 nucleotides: TGCAGCGCCCGCTGGGGGTCCACTGAAGCTTTCTTT. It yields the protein CSARWGSTEAFF.